The present T cell receptor beta chain was sequenced within a study of glioma-infiltrating T cells. About the research overall: Presurgical dexamethasone in glioma patients lasted six or fewer days.

About this clonotype: The target antigen is unknown.

V dropped 0 bases and J dropped 2 bases, with 14 bases sitting between them. Germline-derived CDR1 and CDR2 are LGHNA and YNFKEQ. The length of the CDR3 is 17 residues. Amplification of TCR alpha and beta CDR3 regions from RNA used iRepertoire nested multiplex PCR. For one-step reverse transcription and amplification, 100-400 ng of tissue mRNA or PBMC total RNA was used. TCRdb reprocessed the multiplex PCR reads with MiXCR, giving one entry per CDR3 protein. The sample yields a few hundred thousand distinct CDR3 sequences, about 40% seen once. Study-level results: Patients with low tissue-blood divergence carried a signature set of shared blood CDR3 motifs. Non-neoplastic patients had below-expected tissue-blood divergence, while all gliomas exceeded expectation.

The V call is TRBV4-2, the J call TRBJ1-3; the D is unclear. This sequence originates from a human donor with low-grade glioma or glioblastoma, undergoing nonglioma brain surgery, or in good health (not recorded which). Sample: glioma tissue, nonneoplastic brain tissue, or PBMCs (not recorded which). The CDR3 protein is CASSQERAVGTGNTIYF. Here the CDR3 DNA reads TGTGCCAGCAGCCAAGAGCGGGCAGTAGGGACTGGAAACACCATATATTTT.